Listed below are T cell receptor beta chains from one sample, sequenced in a study of blood T cells in healthy people across ages. TCRdb fed the 5' RACE reads into MiXCR, producing one record per CDR3 protein. The sample has about 1.8 million distinct CDR3 sequences; around 48% are singletons. The sequenced sample consisted of blood. Source of these receptors: a woman aged 40 to 50 in good health. CDR3s include the opening cysteine and the closing phenylalanine or tryptophan. The D gene is left open where the match is weak. Size is omitted from some rows. Given values are once, few, many or a class for expanded clones.

J,D,V,size,DNA,CDR3
TRBJ1-4,TRBD1,TRBV2,-,TGTGCCAGCAGTGTCGGGACAGTCAATGAAAAACTGTTTTTT,CASSVGTVNEKLFF
TRBJ2-1,TRBD2,TRBV2,-,TGTGCCAGCGGGGGTGGCGGGGGGACGTACAATGAGCAGTTCTTC,CASGGGGGTYNEQFF
TRBJ2-7,TRBD1,TRBV2,-,TGTGCCAGCAGTGAATGGGACAGAATTTCCAATGAGCAGTACTTC,CASSEWDRISNEQYF
TRBJ2-3,-,TRBV4-2,few,TGTGCCAGCAGCCTTATAGGGGGGGGCCTTAGCACAGATACGCAGTATTTT,CASSLIGGGLSTDTQYF
TRBJ1-1,TRBD1,TRBV19,-,TGTGCCAGTAGTATACCAGGACAGGGACTGAACACTGAAGCTTTCTTT,CASSIPGQGLNTEAFF
TRBJ1-5,TRBD1,TRBV2,-,TGTGCCAGCTCGTGGGACAGGGAATCCTATCAGCCCCAGCATTTT,CASSWDRESYQPQHF
TRBJ2-4,-,TRBV21-1,-,TGTGCCAGCACCGAAAGGGGAATTCAGTACTTC,CASTERGIQYF
TRBJ2-3,-,TRBV4-2,-,TGTGCCAGCAGCCAAGATAAAAGTGAGACTATCACAGATACGCAGTATTTT,CASSQDKSETITDTQYF
TRBJ2-4,-,TRBV9,-,TGTGCCAGCAACCCAGGGCGGATAAACATTCAGTACTTC,CASNPGRINIQYF
TRBJ2-1,TRBD2,TRBV20-1,-,TGCAGTGCTACGGTGGGACTAGCGGGGGGGCCTGTGCAGTTCTTC,CSATVGLAGGPVQFF
TRBJ2-7,-,TRBV20-1,once,TGCAGTGCGGTAGTCGAGAGCTACAAGCAGTACTTC,CSAVVESYKQYF
TRBJ2-1,-,TRBV6-6,-,TGTGCCAGCAGTTACGGCACCGGGACTCCCTTGGCTGAGCAGTTCTTC,CASSYGTGTPLAEQFF
TRBJ2-5,-,TRBV28,-,TGTGCCAGCGGTTTAGGTCATACTCGGGGGGCCAAAGAGACCCAGTACTTC,CASGLGHTRGAKETQYF
TRBJ2-5,-,TRBV27,few,TGTGCCAGCAGTCCGCCGGACAGCAGAAGGCAGTACTTC,CASSPPDSRRQYF
TRBJ2-1,TRBD1,TRBV20-1,-,TGCAGTGCTAAAAGGGGGCTTGGGGAGCAGTTCTTC,CSAKRGLGEQFF
TRBJ2-5,-,TRBV7-2,few,TGTGCCAGCAGCGTAGGCGGACGGGGGGAGACCCAGTACTTC,CASSVGGRGETQYF